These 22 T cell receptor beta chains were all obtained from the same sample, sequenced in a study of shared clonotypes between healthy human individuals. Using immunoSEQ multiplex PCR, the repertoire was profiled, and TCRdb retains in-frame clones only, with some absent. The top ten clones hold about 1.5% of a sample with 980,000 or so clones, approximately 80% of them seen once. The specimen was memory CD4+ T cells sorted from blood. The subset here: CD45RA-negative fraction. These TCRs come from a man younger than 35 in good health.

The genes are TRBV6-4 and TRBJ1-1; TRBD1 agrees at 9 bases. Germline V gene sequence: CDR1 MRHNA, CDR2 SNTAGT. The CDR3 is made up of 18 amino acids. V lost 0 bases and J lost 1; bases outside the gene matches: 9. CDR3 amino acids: CASSDSRGGQGWNTEAFF. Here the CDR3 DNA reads TGTGCCAGCAGTGACTCTCGGGGGGGACAGGGCTGGAACACTGAAGCTTTCTTT.

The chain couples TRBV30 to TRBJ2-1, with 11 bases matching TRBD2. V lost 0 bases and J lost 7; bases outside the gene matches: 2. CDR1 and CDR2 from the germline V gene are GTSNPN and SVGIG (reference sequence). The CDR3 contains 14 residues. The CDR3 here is CAWSVASGGNEQFF. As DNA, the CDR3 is TGTGCCTGGAGTGTGGCTAGCGGGGGGAATGAGCAGTTCTTC.

The chain's CDR3 is CASSQELGVGYTF. The CDR3 DNA reads as TGCGCCAGCAGCCAAGAGTTAGGGGTTGGCTACACCTTC. V usage is TRBV4-3 and J usage is TRBJ1-2; perhaps TRBD1 as D (5 bases). Per the germline V gene, CDR1 is LGHNA and CDR2 is YSLEER. There are 13 residues in the CDR3. The V and J ends lost 0 bases and 7 bases respectively, with 9 bases between them.

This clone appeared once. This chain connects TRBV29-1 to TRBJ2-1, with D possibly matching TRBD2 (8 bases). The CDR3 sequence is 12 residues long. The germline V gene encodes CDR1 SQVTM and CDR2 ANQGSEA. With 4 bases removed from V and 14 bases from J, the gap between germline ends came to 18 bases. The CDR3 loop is CSVGGQRERKFF. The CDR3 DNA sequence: TGCAGCGTTGGGGGACAGCGGGAGCGGAAGTTCTTC.

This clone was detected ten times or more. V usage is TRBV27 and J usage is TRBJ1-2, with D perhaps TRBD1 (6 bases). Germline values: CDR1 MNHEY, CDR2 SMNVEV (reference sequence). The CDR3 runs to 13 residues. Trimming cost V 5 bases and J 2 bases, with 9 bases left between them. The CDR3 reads CASSHGTNYGYTF. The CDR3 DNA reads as TGTGCCAGCAGTCACGGGACAAACTATGGCTACACCTTC.

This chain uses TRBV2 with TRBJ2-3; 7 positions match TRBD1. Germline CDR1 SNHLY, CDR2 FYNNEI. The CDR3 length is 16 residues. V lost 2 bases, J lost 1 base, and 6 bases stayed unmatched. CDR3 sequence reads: CASSESRGKGTDTQYF. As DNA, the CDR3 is TGTGCCAGCAGTGAAAGCAGGGGGAAAGGCACAGATACGCAGTATTTT.

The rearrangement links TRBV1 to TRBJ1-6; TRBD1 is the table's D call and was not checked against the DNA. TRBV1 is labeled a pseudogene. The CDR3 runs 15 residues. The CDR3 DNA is TGCACCAGCAGCCGAGAGGGACAGAGTAATTCACCCCTCCACTTT. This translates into CTSSREGQSNSPLHF.

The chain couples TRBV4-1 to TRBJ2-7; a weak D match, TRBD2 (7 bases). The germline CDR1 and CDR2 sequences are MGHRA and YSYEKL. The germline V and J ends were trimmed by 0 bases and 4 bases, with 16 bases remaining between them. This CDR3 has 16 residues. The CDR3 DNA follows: TGCGCCAGCAGCCAAGACCTCGGGGGGCTGGGATACGAGCAGTACTTC. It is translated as CASSQDLGGLGYEQYF.

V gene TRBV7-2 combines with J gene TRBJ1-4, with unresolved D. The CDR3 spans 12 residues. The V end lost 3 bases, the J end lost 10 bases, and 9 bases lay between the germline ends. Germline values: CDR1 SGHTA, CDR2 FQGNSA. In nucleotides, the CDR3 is TGTGCCAGCAGCTTGACACCAGGAAAACTGTTTTTT. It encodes CASSLTPGKLFF.

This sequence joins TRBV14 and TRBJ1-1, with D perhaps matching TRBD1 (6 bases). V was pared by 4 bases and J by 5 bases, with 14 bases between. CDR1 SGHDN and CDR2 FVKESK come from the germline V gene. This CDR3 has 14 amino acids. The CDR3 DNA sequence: TGTGCCAGCAGCCGGAGAGGGGGAGGTACTGAAGCTTTCTTT. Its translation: CASSRRGGGTEAFF.

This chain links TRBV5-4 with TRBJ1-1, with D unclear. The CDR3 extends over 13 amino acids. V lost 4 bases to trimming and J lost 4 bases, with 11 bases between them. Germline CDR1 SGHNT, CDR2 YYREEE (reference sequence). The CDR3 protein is CASSARSFTEAFF. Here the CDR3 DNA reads TGTGCCAGCAGCGCCCGATCGTTCACTGAAGCTTTCTTT.

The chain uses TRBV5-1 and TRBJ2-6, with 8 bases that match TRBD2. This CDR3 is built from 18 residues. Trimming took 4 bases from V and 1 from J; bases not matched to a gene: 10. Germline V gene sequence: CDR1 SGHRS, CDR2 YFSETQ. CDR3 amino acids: CASSPAGGLTSGANVLTF. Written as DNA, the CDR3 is TGCGCCAGCAGCCCGGCGGGGGGATTGACTTCTGGGGCCAACGTCCTGACTTTC.

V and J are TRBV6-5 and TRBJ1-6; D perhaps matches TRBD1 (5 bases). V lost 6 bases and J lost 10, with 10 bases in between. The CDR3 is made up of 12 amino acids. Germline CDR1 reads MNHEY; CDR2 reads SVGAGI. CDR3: CASRRGRSPLHF. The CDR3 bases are TGTGCCAGCAGGAGGGGAAGGTCACCCCTCCACTTT.

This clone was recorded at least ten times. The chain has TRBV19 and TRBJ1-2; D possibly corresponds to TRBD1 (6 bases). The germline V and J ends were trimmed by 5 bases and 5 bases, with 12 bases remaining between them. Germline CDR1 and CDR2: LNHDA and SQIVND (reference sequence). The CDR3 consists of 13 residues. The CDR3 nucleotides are TGTGCCAGTAGTGACGGGGGGCCTTATGGCTACACCTTC. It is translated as CASSDGGPYGYTF.

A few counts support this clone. CDR3 residues: CASSLVLAPTDTQYF. The CDR3, as DNA: TGCGCCAGCAGCTTGGTACTAGCCCCCACAGATACGCAGTATTTT. This chain joins TRBV5-1 and TRBJ2-3; maybe TRBD2 (6 bases). Germline V gene lookup returns CDR1 SGHRS and CDR2 YFSETQ. CDR3 length: 15 amino acids. Trimming took off 0 bases at V and 2 bases at J, with 10 bases between the two ends.

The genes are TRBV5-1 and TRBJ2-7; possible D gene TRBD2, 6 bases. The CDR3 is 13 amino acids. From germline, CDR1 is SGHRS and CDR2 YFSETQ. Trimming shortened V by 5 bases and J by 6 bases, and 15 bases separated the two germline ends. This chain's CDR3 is CASSQKPGVEQYF. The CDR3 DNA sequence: TGCGCCAGCAGTCAGAAGCCGGGGGTCGAGCAGTACTTC.

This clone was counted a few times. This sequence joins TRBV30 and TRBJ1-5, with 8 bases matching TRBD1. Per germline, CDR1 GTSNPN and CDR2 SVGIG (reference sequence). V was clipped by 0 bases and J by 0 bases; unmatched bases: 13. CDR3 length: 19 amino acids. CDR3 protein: CAWSVLGTGGGRSNQPQHF. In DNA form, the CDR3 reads TGTGCCTGGAGTGTACTCGGTACAGGGGGGGGACGTAGCAATCAGCCCCAGCATTTT.

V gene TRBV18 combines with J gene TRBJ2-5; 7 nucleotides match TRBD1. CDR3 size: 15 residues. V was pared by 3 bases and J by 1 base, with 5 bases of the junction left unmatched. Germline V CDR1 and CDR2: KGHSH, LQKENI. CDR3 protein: CASSPTDRRQETQYF. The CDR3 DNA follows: TGTGCCAGCTCACCGACGGACAGGCGCCAAGAGACCCAGTACTTC.

CDR3 DNA: TGTGCCAGCAGGGACAGGGAAACTGAAGCTTTCTTT. As protein: CASRDRETEAFF. The rearrangement links TRBV9 to TRBJ1-1, with 8 bases that match TRBD1. Trimming removed 5 bases from V and 5 bases from J; junction bases left unmatched: 2. This CDR3 spans 12 amino acids. Germline loops: CDR1 SGDLS, CDR2 YYNGEE.

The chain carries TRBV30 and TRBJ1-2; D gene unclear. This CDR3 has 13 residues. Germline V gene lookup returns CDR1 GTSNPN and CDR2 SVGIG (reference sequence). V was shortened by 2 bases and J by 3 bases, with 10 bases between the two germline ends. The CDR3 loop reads CAWSYSGDYGYTF. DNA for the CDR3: TGTGCCTGGAGTTACAGCGGGGACTATGGCTACACCTTC.

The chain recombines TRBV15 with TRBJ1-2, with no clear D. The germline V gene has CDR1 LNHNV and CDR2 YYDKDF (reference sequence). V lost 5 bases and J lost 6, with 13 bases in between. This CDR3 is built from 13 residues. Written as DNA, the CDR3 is TGTGCCACCAGCTCCTGGGGTTTGGATGGCTACACCTTC. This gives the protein CATSSWGLDGYTF.

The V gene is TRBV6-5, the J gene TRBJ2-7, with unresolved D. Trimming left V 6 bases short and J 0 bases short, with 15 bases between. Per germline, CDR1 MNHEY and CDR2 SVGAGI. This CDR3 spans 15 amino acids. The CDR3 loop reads CASSTRKSLSYEQYF. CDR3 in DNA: TGTGCCAGCAGCACCCGAAAGTCCCTCTCCTACGAGCAGTACTTC.